The 22 T cell receptor beta chains in this list originate from one sample, sequenced in a study of graft-versus-host responses after intestinal transplantation. Profiling relied on immunoSEQ multiplex PCR, and the TCRdb table lists in-frame clones only, not all of them. The table records under 150,000 clones, roughly 95% of them present only once. Antigens for these TCRs are unknown. The specimen comprised unstimulated CD8+ T cells sorted from spleen or lymph node cells, sampled before intestinal transplant. The receptors derive from a human donor who received an intestinal transplant.

The chain combines TRBV12-5 with TRBJ1-1; D is perhaps TRBD1 (5 bases). Trimming removed 0 bases at V and 4 bases at J, with 12 bases between. The CDR3 runs to 15 residues. In germline, CDR1 is LGHNT, CDR2 FRNRAP. In nucleotides, the CDR3 is TGTGCTAGTGGTTTGGTAGGAGGGGTTAGCACTGAAGCTTTCTTT. Amino acid sequence: CASGLVGGVSTEAFF.

This sequence joins TRBV4-2 and TRBJ1-5; D possibly corresponds to TRBD1 (5 bases). This CDR3 region has 16 residues. The germline gives CDR1 LGHNA, CDR2 YNFKEQ. V lost 6 bases to trimming and J lost 4 bases, with 19 bases between them. CDR3 region: CASSPRRGWRNQPQHF. For the CDR3, the DNA is TGTGCCAGCAGTCCGAGGAGGGGTTGGCGGAATCAGCCCCAGCATTTT.

The V call is TRBV27, the J call TRBJ2-1, with TRBD1 as a possible D gene (5 bases). Germline V CDR1 and CDR2: MNHEY, SMNVEV (reference sequence). This CDR3 comprises 16 residues. Trimming pared 3 bases from V and 2 bases from J, leaving 14 bases between. The CDR3, as DNA: TGTGCCAGCAGTTTGGGGCTAACCTATGCCTACAATGAGCAGTTCTTC. Its protein is CASSLGLTYAYNEQFF.

This chain connects TRBV28 to TRBJ2-7, with 9 bases that match TRBD2. CDR3 length: 20 amino acids. The germline CDR1 and CDR2 sequences are MDHEN and SYDVKM. V gave up 1 base and J gave up 5 bases; unmatched junction bases: 21. CDR3 loop: CASSLSRRAWREGPGNEQYF. Written as DNA, the CDR3 is TGTGCCAGCAGTTTATCTCGTCGGGCGTGGCGGGAGGGCCCCGGGAACGAGCAGTACTTC. The variable domain in full, with the rest retrieved from reference TRBV28 and TRBJ2-7, is DVKVTQSSRYLVKRTGEKVFLECVQDMDHENMFWYRQDPGLGLRLIYFSYDVKMKEKGDIPEGYSVSREKKERFSLILESASTNQTSMYLCASSLSRRAWREGPGNEQYFGPGTRLTVT.

The chain couples TRBV28 to TRBJ2-5; no reliable D call. The J call may not be correct, given that the DNA end is closer to TRBJ2-7. Germline loops: CDR1 MDHEN, CDR2 SYDVKM. The CDR3 is 12 residues long. CDR3 residues: CASSFRFYEQYF. CDR3 sequence (DNA): TGTGCCAGCAGTTTTCGATTCTACGAGCAGTACTTC.

The CDR3: CASQGLGTEAFF. Written as DNA, the CDR3 is TGTGCCAGCCAGGGACTCGGCACTGAAGCTTTCTTT. The chain couples TRBV27 to TRBJ1-1; a possible D gene is TRBD1 (5 bases). Germline CDR1 MNHEY, CDR2 SMNVEV (reference sequence). There are 12 residues in the CDR3. Trimming stripped 8 bases from V and 4 bases from J, with 11 bases between.

The chain is built from TRBV11-2 and TRBJ2-7, with no clear D. The CDR3 extends over 18 amino acids. CDR1 SGHAT and CDR2 FQNNGV come from the germline V gene. V gave up 5 bases and J gave up 0 bases, with 23 bases separating them. The CDR3 DNA sequence: TGTGCCAGCAGCGTAACCCTACATGGTTCTAGGAGCTCCTACGAGCAGTACTTC. Its translation is CASSVTLHGSRSSYEQYF.

The V call is TRBV28, the J call TRBJ1-2, with 9 bases that match TRBD1. This CDR3 comprises 16 residues. Germline V lookup: CDR1 MDHEN, CDR2 SYDVKM. The junction had 11 bases not matched to a gene; V was cut back by 6 bases and J by 3 bases. The CDR3 spells CASSPLGTGRDYGYTF. The CDR3 nucleotides are TGTGCCAGCAGCCCTCTCGGGACAGGGAGAGACTATGGCTACACCTTC.

The J gene is TRBJ1-4, the V gene TRBV7-8; D is ambiguous. Germline values: CDR1 SGHVS, CDR2 FQNEAQ. The CDR3 loop spans 18 amino acids. V lost 3 bases to trimming and J lost 3 bases, with 20 bases between them. CDR3 DNA: TGTGCCAGCAGCTTCTTGGCTGCTACCCCCGCACCTAATGAAAAACTGTTTTTT. Protein product: CASSFLAATPAPNEKLFF. Based on the CDR3 plus reference TRBV7-8 and TRBJ1-4, the full variable domain is GAGVSQSPRYKVAKRGQDVALRCDPISGHVSLFWYQQALGQGPEFLTYFQNEAQLDKSGLPSDRFFAERPEGSVSTLKIQRTQQEDSAVYLCASSFLAATPAPNEKLFFGSGTQLSVL.

The chain is built from TRBV6-1 and TRBJ2-3; maybe TRBD1 (5 bases). This CDR3 has 18 residues. Germline assignment: CDR1 MNHNS and CDR2 SASEGT. Trimming stripped 4 bases from V and 2 bases from J, with 22 bases between. CDR3 coding DNA: TGTGCCAGCAGTGTTGTAGGTCTGGGGCAGCGTCTCACAGATACGCAGTATTTT. It is translated as CASSVVGLGQRLTDTQYF.

The rearrangement links TRBV28 to TRBJ2-7; D remains ambiguous. V dropped 6 bases and J dropped 5 bases, with 5 bases sitting between them. Germline CDR1 and CDR2: MDHEN and SYDVKM. The CDR3 spans 10 residues. CDR3 in DNA: TGTGCCAGCAGACGGAACGAGCAGTACTTC. Amino acid sequence: CASRRNEQYF.

The V call is TRBV7-6, the J call TRBJ2-2; D may be TRBD1 (7 bases). Germline CDR1 reads SGHVS; CDR2 reads FNYEAQ. The CDR3 has 15 amino acids. V dropped 8 bases and J dropped 0 bases, with 13 bases sitting between them. The chain's CDR3 is CASQGEASNTGELFF. CDR3 DNA sequence: TGTGCCAGCCAGGGGGAGGCCTCGAACACCGGGGAGCTGTTTTTT.

Remarks on this clone: The junction and the germline gene differ at one end; a read error may be behind it. The rearrangement uses TRBV27 and TRBJ1-5; D perhaps matches TRBD1 (5 bases). Germline CDR1 MNHEY, CDR2 SMNVEV (reference sequence). The CDR3 spans 15 residues. CDR3 amino acids: CAGSPSWGSNQPQHF. In nucleotides, the CDR3 is TGTGCCGGCAGTCCATCATGGGGGTCCAATCAGCCCCAGCATTTT.

This sequence joins TRBV27 and TRBJ2-7; possibly TRBD2 for D (6 bases). Trimming stripped 7 bases from V and 2 bases from J, with 21 bases between. The CDR3 extends over 16 amino acids. Germline V gene data show CDR1 as MNHEY and CDR2 as SMNVEV (reference sequence). Here the CDR3 DNA reads TGTGCCAGCACACCGGTGAGAACCGGGAGCCCCTACGAGCAGTACTTC. Protein product: CASTPVRTGSPYEQYF.

The chain uses TRBV6-5 and TRBJ1-1; D gene unclear. The CDR3 loop spans 16 amino acids. V lost 0 bases and J lost 5, with 16 bases in between. CDR1 and CDR2 from the germline V gene are MNHEY and SVGAGI. CDR3 residues: CASSYSMWVERTEAFF. CDR3 bases: TGTGCCAGCAGTTACTCGATGTGGGTGGAAAGGACTGAAGCTTTCTTT.

V usage is TRBV9 and J usage is TRBJ2-1; D may correspond to TRBD1 or TRBD2 (5 bases each). This CDR3 is built from 14 residues. V was clipped by 0 bases and J by 8 bases, with 12 bases between them. CDR1 is SGDLS, CDR2 YYNGEE, per germline. The CDR3 DNA reads as TGTGCCAGCAGCGTAGAGGTGGGGCGGGATGAGCAGTTCTTC. Translating it yields CASSVEVGRDEQFF.

The chain links TRBV4-1 to TRBJ1-6; weak D call: TRBD1 (6 bases). Per germline, CDR1 MGHRA and CDR2 YSYEKL. The CDR3 is made up of 15 amino acids. V was shortened by 8 bases and J by 4 bases, with 15 bases between the two germline ends. CDR3 coding DNA: TGCGCCAGCCGTCCAGAGGACAGTTATAATTCACCCCTCCACTTT. As protein: CASRPEDSYNSPLHF.

J is TRBJ2-7 and V is TRBV5-6; perhaps TRBD1 as D (6 bases). The CDR3 has 14 residues. Trimming shortened V by 4 bases and J by 5 bases, and 16 bases separated the two germline ends. From germline, CDR1 is SGHDT and CDR2 YYEEEE. This chain's CDR3 is CASSTGQTAHEQYF. The CDR3 coding sequence is TGTGCCAGCAGCACAGGACAGACGGCTCACGAGCAGTACTTC.

About this clone: Other DNA sequences within the sample encode an identical CDR3. V usage is TRBV9 and J usage is TRBJ2-3, with D uncertain. CDR3 length equals 12 residues. Germline V gene lookup returns CDR1 SGDLS and CDR2 YYNGEE. Trimming cost V 0 bases and J 3 bases, with 2 bases left between them. The CDR3 loop is CASSVGTDTQYF. The CDR3 nucleotides read TGTGCCAGCAGCGTAGGGACAGATACGCAGTATTTT. The full variable domain, with the rest looked up from reference TRBV9 and TRBJ2-3, is DSGVTQTPKHLITATGQRVTLRCSPRSGDLSVYWYQQSLDQGLQFLIQYYNGEERAKGNILERFSAQQFPDLHSELNLSSLELGDSALYFCASSVGTDTQYFGPGTRLTVL.

The count of this clone is one. The rearrangement joins TRBV28 to TRBJ1-1; no reliable D call. The V end was cut by 3 bases, the J end by 4 bases, with 15 bases between. Germline-derived CDR1 and CDR2 are MDHEN and SYDVKM. The CDR3 consists of 15 residues. The CDR3 protein is CASSLHHSSGTEAFF. The CDR3 nucleotides are TGTGCCAGCAGTTTGCATCACAGTTCGGGCACTGAAGCTTTCTTT.

The chain couples TRBV7-9 to TRBJ2-1; TRBD2 agrees at 13 bases. The CDR3 consists of 17 residues. The trim removed 5 bases at V and 3 bases at J, leaving 7 bases unmatched. The germline V gene has CDR1 SEHNR and CDR2 FQNEAQ (reference sequence). In nucleotides, the CDR3 is TGTGCCAGCAGCCATTCACTAGCGGGAGGGAGCTACAATGAGCAGTTCTTC. It encodes CASSHSLAGGSYNEQFF.

The genes are TRBV19 and TRBJ1-5; perhaps TRBD1 as D (5 bases). V was cut by 10 bases and J by 4 bases, with 17 bases left in between. The germline V gene encodes CDR1 LNHDA and CDR2 SQIVND (reference sequence). There are 14 residues in the CDR3. In nucleotides, the CDR3 is TGTGCCACCCAGAGGGGAGGATTTAATCAGCCCCAGCATTTT. Translated: CATQRGGFNQPQHF.